This T cell receptor (beta chain) was documented in a study of T-cell memory formation after mild COVID-19. TCRdb processed the 5' RACE reads anew with MiXCR; each CDR3 protein has one entry. The repertoire consists of just under 350,000 distinct CDR3 sequences, with over 10% occurring once and the leading ten covering roughly 23%. Comments on this clonotype: Its specificity is unknown.

The V gene's germline CDR1 is SQVTM and CDR2 ANQGSEA. V shed 6 bases, J shed 0 bases, and the junction held 10 bases outside the gene matches. This CDR3 region has 17 residues. Study conclusions and caveats: Mainly CM and EM harbored the contracting CD4+ clones; mainly EMRA harbored the CD8+ ones. Day 15 to 85 contracting clones showed balanced CD4/CD8; day 15 to 37 expanders favored CD4+.

The chain is built from TRBV29-1 and TRBJ2-6, with 8 bases matching TRBD1. This clonotype was obtained from a man in his late teens or twenties who had mild COVID-19 (a few samples of this study predate the infection). Cell type and time point are not known. The material sequenced was PBMCs or a T cell subset sorted from them (not recorded which). CDR3 sequence reads: CSVPFWTGNSGANVLTF. CDR3 nucleotides: TGCAGCGTGCCGTTTTGGACAGGGAACTCTGGGGCCAACGTCCTGACTTTC.